This TCR beta chain was observed in a study of cytomegalovirus exposure and HLA in healthy donors (dated by TCRdb to the late 2010s). With respect to the entire study: According to an earlier analysis of 587 of the donors, about 180 million T cells yielded some 110 million unique TCR beta sequences and about 300 Gb of sequence data. An early release that covered more than 550 HLA-typed donors contained 300 to 350 gigabases of sequencing data and 65 million to 100 million unique TCR sequences. Among the roughly 390 genotyped donors, 75% to 90% belonged to the genetic ancestry cluster associated with self-reported Caucasian donors. The study was designed to test whether signatures of past pathogen exposure could be identified by cataloging public T cell receptors. The study used immunosequencing to profile the T cell repertoires of 670 or so subjects and linked those repertoires to cytomegalovirus serostatus. Besides the first cohort of about 730 subjects, a separate validation cohort made up of around 120 different subjects was used. To predict cytomegalovirus infection status, the study brought together high-throughput TCR immunosequencing, statistical association of individual TCRs with disease status, and machine learning. A later analysis re-analyzed previously published TCR beta repertoires from 650 to 800 donors and added high-resolution HLA genotyping to study TCR occurrence patterns. Rather than drawing on any new phenotypic data, the later analysis identified candidate immune exposures from TCR beta sequences and the way those sequences occurred across donors. In an earlier analysis of several hundred of the donors, high-throughput TCR beta sequencing was used to judge whether each TCR beta V gene segment behaved as functional or pseudogenic. Donor age, sex, ethnicity and CMV serostatus were collected together with the repertoire data. In a later genetic analysis, genome-wide SNP genotypes for about three fifths of the roughly 670 donors were used, and that subset was treated as a discovery cohort. Every repertoire in the discovery cohort had been generated on one and the same sequencing platform. Class I and class II HLA loci were covered by the typing at four-digit resolution. The number of donors typed differed by locus, with roughly 620-640 for A, B, C, DRB1 and DQB1, 522 for DQA1, nearly 610 for DPA1, and 450 to 480 for DPB1. Because of strong linkage in the cohort, 5 or 6 DR-DQ haplotypes were treated as single units for association and clustering. Across some 400 genotyped donors of the cohort, an average of approximately 200,000 unique TCR beta nucleotide sequences per donor were sequenced, and roughly a sixth of those sequences were non-productive. What the work shows at the level of the full study, not this receptor alone: A further reported finding was that TCR beta sequences accurately predicted the HLA-A and HLA-B alleles for most subjects in the first cohort. A later analysis reported that several top co-occurrence clusters appeared linked to parvovirus B19, influenza, CMV and Epstein-Barr virus. A group of highly shared sequence variants was considered likely to be a technical artifact of the sequencing pipeline. A few of the identified cytomegalovirus-associated TCR beta chains were confirmed in vitro to be specific for cytomegalovirus antigens. Because counts were too low, roughly 16 rarely observed V segments, including chromosome 9 orphons, were excluded from the earlier analysis of 500 to 700 of the donors. Because some donors lacked HLA typing at each locus, the association tests relied only on the typed subset. In a later analysis, most CMV-associated TCR beta chains were found to appear HLA-restricted, with HLA associations seemingly driven largely by CMV exposure. The study listed approximately 160 TCR beta chains as associated with cytomegalovirus. Broadly in line with IMGT annotations, most TCR beta V segments showed up in productive rearrangements about 87% or about 30% of the time in an earlier analysis of 587 of the donors. The authors suggested that the approach could potentially be extended to other disease states and immunological phenotypes. Sequencing depth was assumed to be roughly uniform across donors in the presence/absence analyses, though that assumption may not hold. In a later genetic analysis, fewer N-insertions in productive TCRs were reported among donors in an Asian-associated ancestry cluster than the roughly 640-donor mean. Immune exposure information for the cohort was limited to CMV serostatus. V-gene and J-gene trimming of TCR beta chains was associated with a missense DCLRE1C variant in a later genetic analysis, and the association was replicated in an independent cohort. The classifier was reported to diagnose cytomegalovirus status with high specificity and sensitivity in both the original cohort and the validation cohort. In a later analysis, 15,000 to 20,000 TCR beta sequences were associated with specific HLA alleles at a false discovery rate of 0.05. According to a later analysis, TCR association rates differed among HLA loci, with DRB1 alleles showing the most associated TCRs and HLA-C alleles showing the fewest. The 87-base-pair reads could not distinguish some IMGT-functional V segments, including TRBV6-2 and TRBV6-3, so those segments were excluded. While some public TCRs were present in many individuals, most TCR sequences turned up only very rarely across donors. Assigning TCR associations to individual alleles was difficult when HLA alleles, especially DR and DQ, strongly co-occurred. The cohort was sequenced for TCR beta chains only, and without alpha or paired-chain data the features that could be detected were limited. Correlated functional status among segregating V segments might reflect linkage disequilibrium, but an unknown experimental factor could not be ruled out. In a later analysis, HLA-associated TCR beta chains showed more clonal expansion and lower generation probabilities than non-associated chains that were equally common.

Library preparation employed the immunoSEQ multiplex PCR assay. For the multiplex PCR, a mixture combining 60 forward primers for TCR Vbeta segments and 13 reverse primers for TCR Jbeta segments was used. The CDR3 region of rearranged TCR beta genes was amplified from genomic DNA by a multiplex PCR assay. On the Illumina HiSeq System, the amplified TCR beta libraries were sequenced as 87-base-pair reads. The study's processing was this. Across the 670 or so repertoires, a later analysis counted about 81 million unique TCR beta chains, roughly 11 million of which were shared by at least two donors. Raw reads were error-corrected and collapsed into unique sequences by a nearest-neighbor algorithm in which closely related sequences were merged to remove PCR and sequencing errors. To assign V, D and J gene segments, CDR3 sequences were aligned to IMGT reference sequences. For a sequence to be retained, a match of at least six nucleotides to both a V gene segment and a J gene segment was required. A rearrangement counted as productive if the CDR3 had no stop codons and remained in frame with V and J, and every other rearrangement counted as non-productive. CDR3 was defined according to IMGT convention as the region running from the second conserved V-encoded cysteine to the conserved J-encoded phenylalanine. In an earlier analysis of some 550 of the donors, sequences lacking an unambiguous match to a single V gene segment were excluded. In an earlier analysis of around 600 of the donors, V segments were called functional above 56.7% productive rearrangements and were called segregating when the between-donor standard deviation exceeded 5%. A statistical classification framework was built for diagnosing cytomegalovirus status from the catalog of TCR beta chain sequences. V and J gene assignment, in a later analysis, came from comparing TCR nucleotide sequences with IMGT/GENE-DB human TR gene sequences. The TCRdist pipeline was used in a later analysis to assign CDR3 sequences and most-parsimonious VDJ recombination scenarios. In a later analysis, every TCR beta chain was defined by the combination of its CDR3 amino acid sequence and its V-gene family, and reads without a unique V-gene family were dropped. In a later analysis, nearly 600 highly shared, low-generation-probability nucleotide sequences were removed to address suspected cross-contamination and a sequencing artifact. In a later analysis, a clonal expansion index for each public chain was calculated from normalized within-repertoire ranks of inferred template counts. In a later analysis, generation probabilities were computed with a VDJ recombination model fitted to out-of-frame rearrangements, and the resulting probabilities were checked against IGoR. A later analysis scored TCR-TCR, TCR-HLA and TCR-CMV co-occurrence with hypergeometric tests, applying a repertoire-size bias correction to TCR pairs. In a later analysis, false discovery rates were estimated by permuting HLA or CMV assignments 20 times. In a later analysis, co-occurring TCRs were grouped using DBSCAN, with TCRdist sequence similarity added in when clustering inside HLA-allele-positive subsets. Repertoires with fewer than 30,000 or more than 120,000 public chains were left out of co-occurrence clustering, as were about five repertoires with anomalous nucleotide sharing. TCRdb holds this immuneACCESS table with in-frame rearrangements only. Some clones are missing; in checked studies, unresolved V genes explain under half, and the rest has no known cause. That table supplies the V and J calls and clone size; D and trimming were determined from the DNA. This sample is represented by 170,000 or so clones; 75% to 85% of them were singletons. Around 14% of the sample is in the top ten clones.

As for this clone: Its antigen is not yet known. Base qualities are not provided; no much larger clone lies one nucleotide away.

Measured from the cysteine to the phenylalanine, the CDR3 is 17 residues long. Here the CDR3 DNA is all that survives: 51 bases in frame from base 1. Trimming at the junction amounts to 4 bases on V and 0 bases on J, and the germline ends lie 15 bases apart. Via the germline V gene, CDR1 is SGHAT and CDR2 FQNNGV. The cohort consisted of approximately 670 healthy bone marrow donors. All cohort members were sampled while nominally healthy, although unrecorded immune exposures were likely present. The donor tested CMV seropositive and was one of the 289 seropositive cohort members. A peripheral blood sample was provided by each donor, and peripheral blood mononuclear cells were used for TCR beta sequencing. Genomic DNA extraction from the blood cell samples was performed with the Qiagen DNeasy Blood Extraction Kit.

The sequenced sample consisted of PBMCs. Rearrangement joined TRBV11-2 to TRBJ2-2; TRBD2 is perhaps the D gene, given 7 matching bases. The sequence came from a woman aged 50 to 60 in good health and CMV-seropositive. The CDR3 corresponds to CASSSRRGGTNTGELFF. In nucleotides, the sequence is TGTGCCAGCAGCTCCCGGAGGGGGGGCACGAACACCGGGGAGCTGTTTTTT.